The clone carrying this TCR beta chain showed up just once. Its antigen is still unknown. The patients' disease, urothelial carcinoma, was locally advanced or metastatic. Here immunoSEQ multiplex PCR was the method, and the copy in TCRdb shows in-frame clones only, minus some. Seen here are about 52,000 clones, roughly 84% observed once, and the top ten hold 5% to 7.5%. The sample originates from a study of PD-L1 blockade in urothelial cancer. Study-wide context: Blood was evaluated 3 weeks (second dose) and 6 weeks after therapy began. Peripheral blood specimens exhibited a median yield of about 150,000 T cells. Study findings and constraints: Below-median blood TCR clonality before treatment forecast better survival.

V lost 4 bases and J 0 bases, leaving 11 bases between the germline ends. Germline V lookup: CDR1 SGHRS, CDR2 YFSETQ. This CDR3 has 15 amino acids. This TCR was sampled from a man in his forties or fifties with urothelial cancer. The rearrangement links TRBV5-1 to TRBJ2-1; D call uncertain. The material was PBMCs, obtained around atezolizumab (anti-PD-L1) treatment. CDR3 DNA: TGCGCCAGCAGCAAAGACCCTAGCTCCTACAATGAGCAGTTCTTC. It specifies CASSKDPSSYNEQFF.